A single sample gave rise to the 3 T cell receptor beta chains below, sequenced in a study of Ad26.COV2.S vaccination and SARS-CoV-2 variants. Repertoires were generated with immunoSEQ multiplex PCR, while TCRdb's copy carries only in-frame clones and drops some. The sample lists about 410,000 clones, 92% occurring once. As to treatment: 15 to 20 received Ad26.COV2.S at low or high dose, single or two shots; roughly five received placebo; per-sample allocation not given. Specimen acquisition occurred on day 63 following the initial vaccine or placebo injection. The sequencing here drew on peripheral blood, taken in a trial of Ad26.COV2.S vaccine versus placebo. All receptors derive from a person aged 18 to 65 who received the Ad26.COV2.S COVID-19 vaccine or a placebo.

The J gene is TRBJ2-7, the V gene TRBV28; possibly TRBD2 for D (5 bases). The CDR3 consists of 16 residues. V was clipped by 2 bases and J by 0 bases, with 14 bases between them. Germline V gives CDR1 MDHEN, CDR2 SYDVKM. This chain's CDR3 is CASSLKLAFGSYEQYF. The CDR3 DNA sequence: TGTGCCAGCAGTTTAAAGCTAGCTTTTGGCTCCTACGAGCAGTACTTC.

The chain carries TRBV29-1 and TRBJ2-1; TRBD2 aligns across 7 bases. CDR1 is SQVTM, CDR2 ANQGSEA, per germline. CDR3 size: 15 residues. The J segment lost 0 bases and the V segment lost 5 bases, leaving 7 bases of the junction unmatched. CDR3 sequence reads: CSVRLAARSYNEQFF. The CDR3 bases are TGCAGCGTTAGGCTAGCGGCGCGCTCCTACAATGAGCAGTTCTTC.

The genes are TRBV10-2 and TRBJ1-1, with 7 bases that match TRBD1. This CDR3 is built from 12 residues. Germline V gene lookup returns CDR1 WSHSY and CDR2 SAAADI. V lost 8 bases to trimming and J lost 4 bases; unmatched junction nucleotides: 4. The CDR3 DNA is TGCGCCAGCTCCTCAGGGGGCACTGAAGCTTTCTTT. Its translation: CASSSGGTEAFF.